This T cell receptor beta chain stems from a study of T cell responses to AZD1222 COVID-19 vaccine. Study conclusions and caveats: Reportedly, nearly half the spike-specific TCRs target unmutated variant regions. Spike-specific TCR breadth and depth were elevated following two AZD1222 doses.

Measured with immunoSEQ multiplex PCR; TCRdb has only the in-frame clones, and not every one. The sample holds more than 150,000 clones, around 94% seen once. The V gene's germline CDR1 is LNHDA and CDR2 SQIVND (reference sequence). V was trimmed by 7 bases and J by 8 bases, leaving 9 bases between them. The CDR3 sequence is 11 residues long. Comments on this clone: No antigen is known for it.

Second-dose intervals of approximately 4 or approximately 12 weeks were pooled. The sequences come from peripheral blood, collected 28 days after the second AZD1222 dose. This sequence originates from an adult who received the AZD1222 COVID-19 vaccine. This chain uses TRBV19 with TRBJ2-1; weak D call: TRBD2 (6 bases). Here the CDR3 DNA reads TGTGCCAGTATGTGGGGGGATGAGCAGTTCTTC. This codes for CASMWGDEQFF. The full variable domain, rest sourced from reference TRBV19 and TRBJ2-1, is DGGITQSPKYLFRKEGQNVTLSCEQNLNHDAMYWYRQDPGQGLRLIYYSQIVNDFQKGDIAEGYSVSREKKESFPLTVTSAQKNPTAFYLCASMWGDEQFFGPGTRLTVL.